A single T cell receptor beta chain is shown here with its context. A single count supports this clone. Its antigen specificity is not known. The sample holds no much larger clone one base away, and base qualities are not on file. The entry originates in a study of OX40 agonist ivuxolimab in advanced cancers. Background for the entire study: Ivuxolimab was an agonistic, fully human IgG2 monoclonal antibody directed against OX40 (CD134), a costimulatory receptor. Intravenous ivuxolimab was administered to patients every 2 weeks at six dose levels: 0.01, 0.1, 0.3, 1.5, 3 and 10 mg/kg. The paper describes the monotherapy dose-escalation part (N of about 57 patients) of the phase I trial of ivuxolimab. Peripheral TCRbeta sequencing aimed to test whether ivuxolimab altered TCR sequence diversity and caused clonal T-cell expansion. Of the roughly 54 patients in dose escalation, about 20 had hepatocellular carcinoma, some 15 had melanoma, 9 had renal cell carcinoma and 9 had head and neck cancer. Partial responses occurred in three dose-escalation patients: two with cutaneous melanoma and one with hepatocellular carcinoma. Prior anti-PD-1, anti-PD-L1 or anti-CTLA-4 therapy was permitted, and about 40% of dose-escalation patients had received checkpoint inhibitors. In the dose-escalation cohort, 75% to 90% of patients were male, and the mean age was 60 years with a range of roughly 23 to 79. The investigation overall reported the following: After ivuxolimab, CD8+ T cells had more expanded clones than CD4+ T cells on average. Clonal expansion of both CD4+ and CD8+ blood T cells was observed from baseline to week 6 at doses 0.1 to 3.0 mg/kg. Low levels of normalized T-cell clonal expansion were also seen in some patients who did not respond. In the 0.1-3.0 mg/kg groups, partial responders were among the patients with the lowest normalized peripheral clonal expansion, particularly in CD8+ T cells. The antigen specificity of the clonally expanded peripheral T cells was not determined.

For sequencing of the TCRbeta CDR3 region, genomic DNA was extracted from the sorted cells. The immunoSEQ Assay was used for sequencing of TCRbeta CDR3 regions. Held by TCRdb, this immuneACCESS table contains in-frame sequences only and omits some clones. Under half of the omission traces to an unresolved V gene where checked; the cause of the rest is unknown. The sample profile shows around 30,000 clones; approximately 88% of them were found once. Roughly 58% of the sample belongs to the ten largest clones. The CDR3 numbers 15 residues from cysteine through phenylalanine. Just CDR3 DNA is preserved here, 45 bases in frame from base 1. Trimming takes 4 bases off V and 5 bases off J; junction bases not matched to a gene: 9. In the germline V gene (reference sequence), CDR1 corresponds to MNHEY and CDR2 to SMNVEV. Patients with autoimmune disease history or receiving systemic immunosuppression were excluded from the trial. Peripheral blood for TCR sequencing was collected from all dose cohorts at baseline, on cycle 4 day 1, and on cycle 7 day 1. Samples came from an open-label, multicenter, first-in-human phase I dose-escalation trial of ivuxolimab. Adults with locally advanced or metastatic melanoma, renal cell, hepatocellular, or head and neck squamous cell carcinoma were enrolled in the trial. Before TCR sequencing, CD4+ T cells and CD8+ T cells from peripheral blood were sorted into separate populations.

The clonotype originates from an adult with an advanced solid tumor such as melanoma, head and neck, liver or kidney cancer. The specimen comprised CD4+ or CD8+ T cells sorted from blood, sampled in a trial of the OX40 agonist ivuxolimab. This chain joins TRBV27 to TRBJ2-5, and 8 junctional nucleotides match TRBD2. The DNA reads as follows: TGTGCCAGCAGTTATGGCGGGGGGTCTCAGGAGACCCAGTACTTC. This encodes CASSYGGGSQETQYF.